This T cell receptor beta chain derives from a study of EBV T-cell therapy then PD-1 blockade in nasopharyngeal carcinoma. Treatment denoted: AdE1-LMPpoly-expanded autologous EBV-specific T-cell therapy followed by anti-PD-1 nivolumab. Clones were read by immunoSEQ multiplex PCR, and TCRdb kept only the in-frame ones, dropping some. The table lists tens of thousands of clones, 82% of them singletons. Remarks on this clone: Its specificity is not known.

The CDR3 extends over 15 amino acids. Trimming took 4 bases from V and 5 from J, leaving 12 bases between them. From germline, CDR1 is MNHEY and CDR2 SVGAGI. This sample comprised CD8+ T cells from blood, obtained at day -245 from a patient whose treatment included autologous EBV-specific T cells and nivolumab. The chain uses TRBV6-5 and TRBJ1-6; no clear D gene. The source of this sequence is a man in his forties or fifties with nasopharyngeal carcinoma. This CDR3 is CASSLLTGNNSPLHF. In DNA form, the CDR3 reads TGTGCCAGCAGTTTGCTGACGGGTAATAATTCACCCCTCCACTTT.